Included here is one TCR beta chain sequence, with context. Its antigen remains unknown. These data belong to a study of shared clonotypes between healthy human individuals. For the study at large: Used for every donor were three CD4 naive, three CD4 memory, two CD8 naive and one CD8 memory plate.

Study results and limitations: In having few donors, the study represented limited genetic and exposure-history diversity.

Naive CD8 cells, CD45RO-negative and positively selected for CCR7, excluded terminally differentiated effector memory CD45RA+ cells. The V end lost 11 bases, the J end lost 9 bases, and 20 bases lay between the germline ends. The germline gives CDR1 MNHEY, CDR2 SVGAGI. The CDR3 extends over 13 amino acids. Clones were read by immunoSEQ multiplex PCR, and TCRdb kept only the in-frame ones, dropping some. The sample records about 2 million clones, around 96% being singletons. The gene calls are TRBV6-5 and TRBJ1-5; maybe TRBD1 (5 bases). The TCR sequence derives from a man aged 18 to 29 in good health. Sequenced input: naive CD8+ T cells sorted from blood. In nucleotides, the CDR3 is TGTGCCGCCGCCTCAGGGCCGACGTGGCCCCAGCATTTT. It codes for CAAASGPTWPQHF.